The clone carrying this TCR beta chain has more than one count but fewer than ten. The data originate from a study of OX40 agonist ivuxolimab in advanced cancers. Study overall: Those treated in dose escalation had hepatocellular carcinoma, melanoma, renal cell cancer or head and neck cancer. Prior checkpoint blockade (anti-PD-1, anti-PD-L1 or anti-CTLA-4) was permitted; 40% had it.

Sequenced by immunoSEQ multiplex PCR; TCRdb stores in-frame clones only, minus some. The table shows 90,000 to 100,000 clones, with around nine tenths occurring only once. The sequences come from CD4+ or CD8+ T cells sorted from blood, collected in a trial of the OX40 agonist ivuxolimab. The TCR was taken from an adult with an advanced solid tumor such as melanoma, head and neck, liver or kidney cancer.

DNA for the CDR3: TGTGCCAGCAGCCGAGGGGGTAGCGGGCAGGCCGGGGAGCTGTTTTTT. As protein: CASSRGGSGQAGELFF. V and J are TRBV5-4 and TRBJ2-2; tentatively, D is TRBD2 (7 bases). This CDR3 region has 16 residues. V lost 4 bases and J lost 6, with 19 bases in between. The germline gives CDR1 SGHNT, CDR2 YYREEE (reference sequence).